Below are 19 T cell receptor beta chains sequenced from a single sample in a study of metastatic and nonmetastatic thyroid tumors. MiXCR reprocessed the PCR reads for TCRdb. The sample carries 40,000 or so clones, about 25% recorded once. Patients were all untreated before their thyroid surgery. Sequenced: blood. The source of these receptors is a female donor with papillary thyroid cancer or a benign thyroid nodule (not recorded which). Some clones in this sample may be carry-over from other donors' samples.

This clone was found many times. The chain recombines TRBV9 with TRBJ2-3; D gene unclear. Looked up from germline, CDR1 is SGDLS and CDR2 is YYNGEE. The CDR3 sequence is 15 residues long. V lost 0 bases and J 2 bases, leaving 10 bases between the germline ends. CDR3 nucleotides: TGTGCCAGCAGCGTAGATCTCGGTTTCACAGATACGCAGTATTTT. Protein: CASSVDLGFTDTQYF.

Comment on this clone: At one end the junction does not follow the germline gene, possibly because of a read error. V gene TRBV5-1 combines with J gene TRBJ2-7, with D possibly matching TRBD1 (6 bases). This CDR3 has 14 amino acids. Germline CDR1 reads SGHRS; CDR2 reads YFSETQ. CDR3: CASSASRQGYEHYF. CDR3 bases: TGCGCCAGCAGCGCGTCGAGGCAGGGGTACGAGCATTACTTC. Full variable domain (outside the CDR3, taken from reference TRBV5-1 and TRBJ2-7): KAGVTQTPRYLIKTRGQQVTLSCSPISGHRSVSWYQQTPGQGLQFLFEYFSETQRNKGNFPGRFSGRQFSNSRSEMNVSTLELGDSALYLCASSASRQGYEHYFGPGTRLTVT.

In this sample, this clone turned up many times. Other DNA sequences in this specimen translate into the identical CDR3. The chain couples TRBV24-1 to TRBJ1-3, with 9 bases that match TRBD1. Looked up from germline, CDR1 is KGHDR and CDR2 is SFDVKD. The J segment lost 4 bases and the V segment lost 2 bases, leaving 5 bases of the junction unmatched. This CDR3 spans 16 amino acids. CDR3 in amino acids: CATSDSGTGMGNTIYF. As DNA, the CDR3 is TGTGCCACCAGTGATTCCGGGACAGGGATGGGAAACACCATATATTTT.

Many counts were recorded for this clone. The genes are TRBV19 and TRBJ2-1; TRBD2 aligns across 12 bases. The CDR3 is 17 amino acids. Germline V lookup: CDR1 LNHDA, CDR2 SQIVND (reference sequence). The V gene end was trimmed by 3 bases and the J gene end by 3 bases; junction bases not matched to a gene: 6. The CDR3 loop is CASSIGLAGGRYNEQFF. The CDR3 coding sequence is TGTGCCAGTAGTATCGGCCTAGCGGGAGGGCGCTACAATGAGCAGTTCTTC. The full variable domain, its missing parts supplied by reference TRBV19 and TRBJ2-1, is DGGITQSPKYLFRKEGQNVTLSCEQNLNHDAMYWYRQDPGQGLRLIYYSQIVNDFQKGDIAEGYSVSREKKESFPLTVTSAQKNPTAFYLCASSIGLAGGRYNEQFFGPGTRLTVL.

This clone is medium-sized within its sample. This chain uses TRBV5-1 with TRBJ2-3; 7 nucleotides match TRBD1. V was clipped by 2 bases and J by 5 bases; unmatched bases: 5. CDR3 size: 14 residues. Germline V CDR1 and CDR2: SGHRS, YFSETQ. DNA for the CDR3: TGCGCCAGCAGCTTCAGGGGGTCTAAAGATACGCAGTATTTT. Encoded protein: CASSFRGSKDTQYF.

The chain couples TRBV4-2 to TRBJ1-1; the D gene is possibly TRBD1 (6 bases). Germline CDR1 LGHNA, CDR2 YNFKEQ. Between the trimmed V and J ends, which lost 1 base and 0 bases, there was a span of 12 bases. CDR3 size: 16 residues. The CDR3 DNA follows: TGTGCCAGCAGCCAAGGGGAGACAGGCATGAACACTGAAGCTTTCTTT. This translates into CASSQGETGMNTEAFF.

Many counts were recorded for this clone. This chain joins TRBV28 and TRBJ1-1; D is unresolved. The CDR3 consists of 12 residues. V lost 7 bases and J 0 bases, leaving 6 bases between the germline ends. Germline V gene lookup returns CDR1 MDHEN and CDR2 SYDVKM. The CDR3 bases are TGTGCCAGCATGATCATGAACACTGAAGCTTTCTTT. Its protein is CASMIMNTEAFF.

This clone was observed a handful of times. CDR3 region: CASRRQGYGYTF. As DNA, the CDR3 is TGTGCCAGCAGAAGACAGGGCTATGGCTACACCTTC. V is TRBV6-1 and J is TRBJ1-2, with 7 nucleotides matching TRBD1. Germline V lookup: CDR1 MNHNS, CDR2 SASEGT. The CDR3 runs 12 residues. V was pared by 6 bases and J by 4 bases, with 2 bases of the junction left unmatched.

CDR3 coding DNA: TGCGCCAGCAGCTTGGAGCAGCGGGGAACAGATACGCAGTATTTT. Translated, it gives CASSLEQRGTDTQYF. The V call is TRBV5-1, the J call TRBJ2-3; 7 positions match TRBD2. Germline assignment: CDR1 SGHRS and CDR2 YFSETQ. V shed 0 bases and J 3 bases; nucleotides not matched to a gene: 4. The CDR3 totals 15 residues.

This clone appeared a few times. CDR3 in DNA: TGTGCCAGCTCACTCCTGGAGTGCTCTGGAAACACCATATATTTT. Amino acid sequence: CASSLLECSGNTIYF. This sequence joins TRBV18 and TRBJ1-3; no reliable D call. From germline, CDR1 is KGHSH and CDR2 LQKENI. This CDR3 is 15 amino acids long. Trimming pared 4 bases from V and 0 bases from J, leaving 10 bases between.

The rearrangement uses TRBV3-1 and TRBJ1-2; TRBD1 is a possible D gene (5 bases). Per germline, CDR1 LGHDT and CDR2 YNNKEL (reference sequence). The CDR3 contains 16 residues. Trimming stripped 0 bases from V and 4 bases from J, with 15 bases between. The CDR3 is CASSQDIGQGGYGYTF. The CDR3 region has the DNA TGTGCCAGCAGCCAAGATATTGGGCAGGGAGGCTATGGCTACACCTTC.

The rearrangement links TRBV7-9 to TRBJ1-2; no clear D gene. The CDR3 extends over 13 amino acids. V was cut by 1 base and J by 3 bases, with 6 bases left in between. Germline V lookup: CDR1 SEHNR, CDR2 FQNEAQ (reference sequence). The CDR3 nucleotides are TGTGCCAGCAGCTTAGTTGCGGACTATGGCTACACCTTC. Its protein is CASSLVADYGYTF.

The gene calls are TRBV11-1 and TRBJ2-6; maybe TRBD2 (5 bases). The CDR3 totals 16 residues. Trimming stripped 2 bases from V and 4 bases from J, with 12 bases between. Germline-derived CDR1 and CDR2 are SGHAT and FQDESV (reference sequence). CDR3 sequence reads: CASSLLANFGANVLTF. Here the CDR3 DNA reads TGTGCCAGCAGCTTATTAGCGAACTTCGGGGCCAACGTCCTGACTTTC.

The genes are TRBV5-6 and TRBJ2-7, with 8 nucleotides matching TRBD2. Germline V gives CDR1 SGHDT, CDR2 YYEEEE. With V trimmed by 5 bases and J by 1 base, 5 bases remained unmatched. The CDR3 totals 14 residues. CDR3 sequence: CASRAGDGSYEQYF. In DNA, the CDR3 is TGTGCCAGCAGAGCGGGGGACGGGTCCTACGAGCAGTACTTC.

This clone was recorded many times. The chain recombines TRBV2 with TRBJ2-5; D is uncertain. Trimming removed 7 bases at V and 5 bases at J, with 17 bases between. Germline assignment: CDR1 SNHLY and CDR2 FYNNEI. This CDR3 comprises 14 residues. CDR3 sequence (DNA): TGTGCCAGCAAACCTGACCTAGATGGGGAGACCCAGTACTTC. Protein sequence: CASKPDLDGETQYF. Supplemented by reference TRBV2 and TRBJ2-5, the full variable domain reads EPEVTQTPSHQVTQMGQEVILRCVPISNHLYFYWYRQILGQKVEFLVSFYNNEISEKSEIFDDQFSVERPDGSNFTLKIRSTKLEDSAMYFCASKPDLDGETQYFGPGTRLLVL.

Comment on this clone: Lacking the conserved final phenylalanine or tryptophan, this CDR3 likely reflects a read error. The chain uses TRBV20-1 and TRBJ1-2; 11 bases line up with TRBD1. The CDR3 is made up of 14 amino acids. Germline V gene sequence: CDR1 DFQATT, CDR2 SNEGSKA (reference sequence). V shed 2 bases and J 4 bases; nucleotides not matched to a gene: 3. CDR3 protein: CSARSGTGGYGYTL. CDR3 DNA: TGCAGTGCTAGATCCGGGACAGGGGGCTATGGCTACACCCTC.

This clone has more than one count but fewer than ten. CDR3 protein: CSARDLAVRVGNTIYF. The CDR3 DNA reads TGCAGTGCTAGAGATCTGGCAGTGAGAGTTGGAAACACCATATATTTT. The gene calls are TRBV20-1 and TRBJ1-3; D ambiguous. Germline CDR1 DFQATT, CDR2 SNEGSKA (reference sequence). This CDR3 is 16 amino acids long. V lost 0 bases and J 3 bases, leaving 15 bases between the germline ends.

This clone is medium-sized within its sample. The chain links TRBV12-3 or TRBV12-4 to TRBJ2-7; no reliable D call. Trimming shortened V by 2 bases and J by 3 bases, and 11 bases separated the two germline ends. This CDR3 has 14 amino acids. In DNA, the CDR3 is TGTGCCAGCAGTTTAAGAGGTCAGGTCTACGAGCAGTACTTC. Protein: CASSLRGQVYEQYF.

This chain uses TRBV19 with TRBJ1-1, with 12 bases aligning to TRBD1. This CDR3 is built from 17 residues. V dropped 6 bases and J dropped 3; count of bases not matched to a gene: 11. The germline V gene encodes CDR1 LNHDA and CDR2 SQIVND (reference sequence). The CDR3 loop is CASRTRDRGQVDTEAFF. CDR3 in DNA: TGTGCCAGTAGGACCCGGGACAGGGGGCAGGTGGACACTGAAGCTTTCTTT.